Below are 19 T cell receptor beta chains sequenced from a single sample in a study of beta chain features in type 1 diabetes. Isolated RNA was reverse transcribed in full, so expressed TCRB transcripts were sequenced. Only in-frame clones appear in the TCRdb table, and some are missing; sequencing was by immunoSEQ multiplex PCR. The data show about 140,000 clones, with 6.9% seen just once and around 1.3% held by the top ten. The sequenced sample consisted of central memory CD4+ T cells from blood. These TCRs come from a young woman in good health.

This CDR3 reads CASSPPGGIAYNEQFF. The DNA for the CDR3 is TGTGCCAGCTCACCGCCGGGGGGTATTGCCTACAATGAGCAGTTCTTC. This sequence joins TRBV18 and TRBJ2-1, with 7 bases that match TRBD2. This CDR3 region has 16 residues. V trimming: 3 bases; J trimming: 2 bases; junction bases outside the gene matches: 7. Germline assignment: CDR1 KGHSH and CDR2 LQKENI.

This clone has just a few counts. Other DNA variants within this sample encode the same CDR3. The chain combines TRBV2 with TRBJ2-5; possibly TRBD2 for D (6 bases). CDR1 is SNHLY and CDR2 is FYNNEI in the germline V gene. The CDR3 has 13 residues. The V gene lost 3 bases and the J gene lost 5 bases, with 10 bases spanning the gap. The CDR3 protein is CASSDWGVETQYF. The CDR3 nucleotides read TGTGCCAGCAGTGATTGGGGGGTTGAGACCCAGTACTTC. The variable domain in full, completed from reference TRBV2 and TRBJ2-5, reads EPEVTQTPSHQVTQMGQEVILRCVPISNHLYFYWYRQILGQKVEFLVSFYNNEISEKSEIFDDQFSVERPDGSNFTLKIRSTKLEDSAMYFCASSDWGVETQYFGPGTRLLVL.

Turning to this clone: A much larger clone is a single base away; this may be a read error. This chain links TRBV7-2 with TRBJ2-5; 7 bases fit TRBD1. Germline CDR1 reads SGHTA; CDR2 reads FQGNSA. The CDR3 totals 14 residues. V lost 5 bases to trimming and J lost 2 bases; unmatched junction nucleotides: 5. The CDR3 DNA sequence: TGTGCCAGCAGCCATCCGGGACAGCAAGAGACCCAGTACTTC. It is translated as CASSHPGQQETQYF.

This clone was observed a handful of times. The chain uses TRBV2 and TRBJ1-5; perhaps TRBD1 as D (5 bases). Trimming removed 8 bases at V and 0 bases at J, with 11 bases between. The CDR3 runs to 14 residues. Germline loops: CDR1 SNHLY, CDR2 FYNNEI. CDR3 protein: CASAGLHSNQPQHF. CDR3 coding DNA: TGTGCCAGCGCAGGGCTTCATAGCAATCAGCCCCAGCATTTT.

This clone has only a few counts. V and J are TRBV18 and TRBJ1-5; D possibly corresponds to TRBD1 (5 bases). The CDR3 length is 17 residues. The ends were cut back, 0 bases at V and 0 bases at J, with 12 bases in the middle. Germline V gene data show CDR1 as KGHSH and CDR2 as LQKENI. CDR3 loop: CASSPPPGIGSNQPQHF. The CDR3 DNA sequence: TGTGCCAGCTCACCACCGCCAGGGATAGGTAGCAATCAGCCCCAGCATTTT.

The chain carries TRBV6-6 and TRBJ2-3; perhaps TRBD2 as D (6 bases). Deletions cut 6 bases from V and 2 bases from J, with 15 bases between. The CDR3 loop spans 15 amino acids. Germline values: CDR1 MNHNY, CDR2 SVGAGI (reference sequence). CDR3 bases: TGTGCCAGCAGGCTTGGTGGGACTTTCACAGATACGCAGTATTTT. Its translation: CASRLGGTFTDTQYF.

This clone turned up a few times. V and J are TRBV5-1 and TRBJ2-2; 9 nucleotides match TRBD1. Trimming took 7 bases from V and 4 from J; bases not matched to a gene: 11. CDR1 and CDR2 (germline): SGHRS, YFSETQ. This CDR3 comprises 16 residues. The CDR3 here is CASWTGVVVGTGELFF. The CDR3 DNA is TGCGCCAGCTGGACAGGGGTTGTTGTTGGCACCGGGGAGCTGTTTTTT.

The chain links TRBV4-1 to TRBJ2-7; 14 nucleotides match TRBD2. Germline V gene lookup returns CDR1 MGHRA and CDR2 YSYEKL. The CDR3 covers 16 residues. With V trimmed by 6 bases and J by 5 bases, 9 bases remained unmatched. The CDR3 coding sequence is TGCGCCAGCAGGCTGGACGGGACTAGCGGGAGTAACGAGCAGTACTTC. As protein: CASRLDGTSGSNEQYF.

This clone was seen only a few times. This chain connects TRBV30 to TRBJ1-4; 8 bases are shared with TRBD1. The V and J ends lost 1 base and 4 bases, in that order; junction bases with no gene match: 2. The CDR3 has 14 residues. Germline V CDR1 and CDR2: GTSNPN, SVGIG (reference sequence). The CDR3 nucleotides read TGTGCCTGGAGTGCTGGACAGGGTAATGAAAAACTGTTTTTT. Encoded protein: CAWSAGQGNEKLFF.

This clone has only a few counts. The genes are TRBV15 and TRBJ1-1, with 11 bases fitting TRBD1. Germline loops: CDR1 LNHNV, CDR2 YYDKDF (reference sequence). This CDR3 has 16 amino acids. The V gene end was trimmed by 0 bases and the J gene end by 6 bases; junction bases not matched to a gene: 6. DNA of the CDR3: TGTGCCACCAGCAGAGATCGAGGACAGGGGGCACCTGAAGCTTTCTTT. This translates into CATSRDRGQGAPEAFF.

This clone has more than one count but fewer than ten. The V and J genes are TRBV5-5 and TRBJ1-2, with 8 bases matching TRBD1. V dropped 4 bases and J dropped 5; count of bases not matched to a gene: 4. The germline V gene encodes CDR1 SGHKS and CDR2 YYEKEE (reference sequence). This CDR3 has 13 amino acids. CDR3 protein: CASSTTGAYGYTF. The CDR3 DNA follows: TGTGCCAGCAGCACGACAGGGGCGTATGGCTACACCTTC.

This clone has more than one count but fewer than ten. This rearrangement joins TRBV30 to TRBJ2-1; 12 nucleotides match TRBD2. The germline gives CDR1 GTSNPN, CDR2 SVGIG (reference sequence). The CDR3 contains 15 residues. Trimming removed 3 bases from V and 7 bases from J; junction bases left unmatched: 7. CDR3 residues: CAWSRGTSGRNEQFF. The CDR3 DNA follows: TGTGCCTGGAGCCGGGGGACTAGCGGGCGGAATGAGCAGTTCTTC.

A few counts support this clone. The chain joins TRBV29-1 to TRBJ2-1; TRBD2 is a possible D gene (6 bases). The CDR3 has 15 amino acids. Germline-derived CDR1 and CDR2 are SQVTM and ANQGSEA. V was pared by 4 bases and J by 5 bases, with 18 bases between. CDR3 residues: CSVGPGTLSNNEQFF. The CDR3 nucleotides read TGCAGCGTTGGCCCCGGGACTTTATCCAACAATGAGCAGTTCTTC.

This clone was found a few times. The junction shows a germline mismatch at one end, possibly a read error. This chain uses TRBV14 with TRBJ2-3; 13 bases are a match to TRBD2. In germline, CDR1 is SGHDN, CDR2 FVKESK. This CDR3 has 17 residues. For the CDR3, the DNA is TGTTCCAGCAGCCAAGACGGGACTAGCGGGACACGGGATACGCAGTATTTT. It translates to CSSSQDGTSGTRDTQYF.

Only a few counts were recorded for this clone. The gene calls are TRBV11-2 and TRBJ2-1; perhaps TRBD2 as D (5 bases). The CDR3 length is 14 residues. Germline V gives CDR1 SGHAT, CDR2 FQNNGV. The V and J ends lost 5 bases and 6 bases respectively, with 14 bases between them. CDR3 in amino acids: CASSGSNHVNEQFF. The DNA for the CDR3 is TGTGCCAGCAGCGGGAGTAATCACGTCAATGAGCAGTTCTTC.

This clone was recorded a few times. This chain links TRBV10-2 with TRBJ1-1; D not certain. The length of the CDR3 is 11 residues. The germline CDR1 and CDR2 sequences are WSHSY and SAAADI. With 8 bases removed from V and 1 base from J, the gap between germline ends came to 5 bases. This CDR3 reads CASRENTEAFF. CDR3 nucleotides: TGCGCCAGCCGAGAGAACACTGAAGCTTTCTTT.

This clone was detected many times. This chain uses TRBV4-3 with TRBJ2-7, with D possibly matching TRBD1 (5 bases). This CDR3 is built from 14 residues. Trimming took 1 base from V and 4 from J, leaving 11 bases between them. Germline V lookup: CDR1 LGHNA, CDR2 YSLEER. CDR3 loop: CASSQVLGPYEQYF. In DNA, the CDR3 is TGCGCCAGCAGCCAAGTTTTGGGGCCATACGAGCAGTACTTC.

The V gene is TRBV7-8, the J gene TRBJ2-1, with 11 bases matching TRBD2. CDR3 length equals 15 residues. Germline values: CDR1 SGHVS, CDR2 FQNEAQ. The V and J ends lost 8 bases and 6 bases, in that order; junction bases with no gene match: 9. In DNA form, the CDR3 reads TGTGCCAGCCTCGGCGGGACTAGCGGTTTCAATGAGCAGTTCTTC. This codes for CASLGGTSGFNEQFF.

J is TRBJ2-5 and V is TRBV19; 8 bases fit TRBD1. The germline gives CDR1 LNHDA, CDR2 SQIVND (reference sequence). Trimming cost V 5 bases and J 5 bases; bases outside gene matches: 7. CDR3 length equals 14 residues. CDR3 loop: CASSPRGQGETQYF. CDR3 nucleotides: TGTGCCAGTAGTCCCAGGGGGCAGGGGGAGACCCAGTACTTC.